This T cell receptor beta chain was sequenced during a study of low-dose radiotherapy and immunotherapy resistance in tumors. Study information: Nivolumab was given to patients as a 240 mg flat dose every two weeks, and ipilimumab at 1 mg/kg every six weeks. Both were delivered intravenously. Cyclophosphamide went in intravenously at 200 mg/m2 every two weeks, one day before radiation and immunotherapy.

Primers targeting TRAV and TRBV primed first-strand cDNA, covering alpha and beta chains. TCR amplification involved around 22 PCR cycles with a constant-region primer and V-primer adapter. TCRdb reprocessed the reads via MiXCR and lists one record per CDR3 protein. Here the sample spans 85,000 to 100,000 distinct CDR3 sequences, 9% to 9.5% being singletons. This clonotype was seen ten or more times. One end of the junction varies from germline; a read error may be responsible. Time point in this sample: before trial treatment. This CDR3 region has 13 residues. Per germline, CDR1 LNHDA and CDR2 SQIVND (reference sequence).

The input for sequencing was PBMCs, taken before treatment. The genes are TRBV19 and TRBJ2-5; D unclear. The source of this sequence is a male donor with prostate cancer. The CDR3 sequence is CASSRGSQETHYF. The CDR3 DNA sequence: TGTGCCAGTAGTCGAGGTTCCCAAGAGACCCATTACTTC.